Following are 11 T cell receptor beta chains from one sample sequenced in a study of identical twins. TCRdb independently ran MiXCR on the 5' RACE reads; one entry per CDR3 protein. This table holds 420,000 or so distinct CDR3 sequences, about 18% found once. Specimen: naive T cells sorted from blood. The receptors were sampled from a man aged 45-65 years in good health.

The chain couples TRBV7-2 to TRBJ2-7; the D gene is possibly TRBD1 (7 bases). The V end lost 1 base, the J end lost 5 bases, and 15 bases lay between the germline ends. Germline V gives CDR1 SGHTA, CDR2 FQGNSA. The CDR3 is 15 residues long. The CDR3 loop reads CASSLVSGGGDEQYF. DNA of the CDR3: TGTGCCAGCAGCTTAGTCAGCGGAGGGGGCGACGAGCAGTACTTC.

This chain joins TRBV20-1 and TRBJ1-2; D remains unclear. Germline values: CDR1 DFQATT, CDR2 SNEGSKA (reference sequence). Trimming left V 6 bases short and J 12 bases short, with 17 bases between. CDR3 size: 11 residues. The CDR3 DNA reads TGCAGTGCCATCCCGGACGGGGAGGACACCTTC. As protein: CSAIPDGEDTF.

This clonotype occurred a few times. The V and J genes are TRBV20-1 and TRBJ1-1, with TRBD1 as a possible D gene (5 bases). CDR3 length: 14 residues. V gave up 2 bases and J gave up 0 bases, with 10 bases separating them. The germline gives CDR1 DFQATT, CDR2 SNEGSKA (reference sequence). The CDR3 region has the DNA TGCAGTGCTAGAAGGGGACTGATGAACACTGAAGCTTTCTTT. It is translated as CSARRGLMNTEAFF.

This clonotype has ten or more counts. V is TRBV28 and J is TRBJ2-7, with 8 bases lining up with TRBD1. The CDR3 has 14 amino acids. The germline V gene has CDR1 MDHEN and CDR2 SYDVKM. V dropped 6 bases and J dropped 3; count of bases not matched to a gene: 7. DNA of the CDR3: TGTGCCAGCAGCCCGGACAGGGTCAGCTACGAGCAGTACTTC. This sequence encodes CASSPDRVSYEQYF. Combining the CDR3 with reference TRBV28 and TRBJ2-7 gives the whole variable domain DVKVTQSSRYLVKRTGEKVFLECVQDMDHENMFWYRQDPGLGLRLIYFSYDVKMKEKGDIPEGYSVSREKKERFSLILESASTNQTSMYLCASSPDRVSYEQYFGPGTRLTVT.

The J gene is TRBJ1-5, the V gene TRBV15; D gene unclear. Trimming took 6 bases from V and 0 from J, leaving 6 bases between them. This CDR3 region has 13 residues. Germline V gene data show CDR1 as LNHNV and CDR2 as YYDKDF (reference sequence). CDR3 sequence reads: CATSDYSNQPQHF. Here the CDR3 DNA reads TGTGCCACCAGTGACTATAGCAATCAGCCCCAGCATTTT.

This clonotype was picked up many times. The rearrangement joins TRBV6-2 or TRBV6-3 to TRBJ2-1; 12 positions agree with TRBD2. CDR3 length: 15 residues. The trim removed 6 bases at V and 10 bases at J, leaving 10 bases unmatched. Per the germline V gene, CDR1 is MNHEY and CDR2 is SVGEGT. CDR3 DNA: TGTGCCAGCAGCTTCCCGGGACTAGCGGGTCGAGAGCAGTTCTTC. It encodes CASSFPGLAGREQFF.

This chain connects TRBV20-1 to TRBJ1-2; 7 bases line up with TRBD1. Germline V gene lookup returns CDR1 DFQATT and CDR2 SNEGSKA (reference sequence). The trim removed 5 bases at V and 7 bases at J, leaving 4 bases unmatched. This CDR3 contains 11 residues. CDR3 DNA sequence: TGCAGTGCTCTTCGACAGGGTGGCTACACCTTC. As protein: CSALRQGGYTF.

The sample holds one count of this clonotype. This sequence joins TRBV9 and TRBJ2-5; possibly TRBD2 for D (5 bases). Germline-derived CDR1 and CDR2 are SGDLS and YYNGEE. Trimming shortened V by 7 bases and J by 0 bases, and 16 bases separated the two germline ends. The CDR3 consists of 15 residues. The CDR3 DNA reads as TGTGCCAGCTCTAGTACAGACTATCACCAAGAGACCCAGTACTTC. Residues: CASSSTDYHQETQYF.

In this sample, this clonotype turned up a few times. This rearrangement joins TRBV7-8 to TRBJ1-2; D uncertain. The CDR3 is made up of 12 amino acids. CDR1 and CDR2 from the germline V gene are SGHVS and FQNEAQ. The V end lost 1 base, the J end lost 9 bases, and 9 bases lay between the germline ends. CDR3: CASSLGSGSYTF. The CDR3 region has the DNA TGTGCCAGCAGCTTAGGGTCCGGGAGCTACACCTTC.

This clonotype was seen many times. The CDR3 nucleotides read TGTGCCAGCAGTGTTGAAGGGGCCAACGTCCTGACTTTC. Translated, it gives CASSVEGANVLTF. V gene TRBV12-3 or TRBV12-4 combines with J gene TRBJ2-6, with D unresolved. V was shortened by 5 bases and J by 4 bases, with 6 bases between the two germline ends. This CDR3 has 13 residues.

This clonotype was seen a handful of times. The J gene is TRBJ2-1, the V gene TRBV20-1; 13 bases are shared with TRBD2. This CDR3 comprises 14 residues. CDR1 is DFQATT and CDR2 is SNEGSKA in the germline V gene (reference sequence). Losses at the gene ends were 6 bases for V and 8 bases for J; bases not matched to a gene: 7. Here the CDR3 DNA reads TGCAGTGCCATTGGACTAGCGGGAGCCTATGAGCAGTTCTTC. This gives the protein CSAIGLAGAYEQFF.